Listed here is a single T cell receptor (beta chain). The antigen is not known. V shed 1 base and J 2 bases; nucleotides not matched to a gene: 1. Germline CDR1 LGHNA, CDR2 YSLEER. The CDR3 extends over 15 amino acids. This entry belongs to a study of T cells after yellow fever vaccination. Whole-study results and caveats: High-abundance clonotypes from the bulk population could contaminate FACS-sorted repertoires. Reappearing after the booster were most of the clones from primary vaccination (about 96% CD4, around 90% CD8).

It was through 5'RACE template switching that TCR cDNA was made, with a universal primer site and UMIs added. MiXCR, applied by TCRdb to the 5' RACE reads, yields one record per CDR3 protein. The data hold around 550,000 distinct CDR3 sequences, with about 19% observed a single time. The chain combines TRBV4-3 with TRBJ2-3; TRBD2 matches at 9 bases. This sequence was found in a man aged 25 to 45 who received the YFV17D yellow fever vaccine. The sequencing here drew on PBMCs, taken 15 days after the yellow fever booster vaccination. DNA for the CDR3: TGCGCCAGCAGCCAAGGGACTAGCGTCACAGATACGCAGTATTTT. Translated: CASSQGTSVTDTQYF.